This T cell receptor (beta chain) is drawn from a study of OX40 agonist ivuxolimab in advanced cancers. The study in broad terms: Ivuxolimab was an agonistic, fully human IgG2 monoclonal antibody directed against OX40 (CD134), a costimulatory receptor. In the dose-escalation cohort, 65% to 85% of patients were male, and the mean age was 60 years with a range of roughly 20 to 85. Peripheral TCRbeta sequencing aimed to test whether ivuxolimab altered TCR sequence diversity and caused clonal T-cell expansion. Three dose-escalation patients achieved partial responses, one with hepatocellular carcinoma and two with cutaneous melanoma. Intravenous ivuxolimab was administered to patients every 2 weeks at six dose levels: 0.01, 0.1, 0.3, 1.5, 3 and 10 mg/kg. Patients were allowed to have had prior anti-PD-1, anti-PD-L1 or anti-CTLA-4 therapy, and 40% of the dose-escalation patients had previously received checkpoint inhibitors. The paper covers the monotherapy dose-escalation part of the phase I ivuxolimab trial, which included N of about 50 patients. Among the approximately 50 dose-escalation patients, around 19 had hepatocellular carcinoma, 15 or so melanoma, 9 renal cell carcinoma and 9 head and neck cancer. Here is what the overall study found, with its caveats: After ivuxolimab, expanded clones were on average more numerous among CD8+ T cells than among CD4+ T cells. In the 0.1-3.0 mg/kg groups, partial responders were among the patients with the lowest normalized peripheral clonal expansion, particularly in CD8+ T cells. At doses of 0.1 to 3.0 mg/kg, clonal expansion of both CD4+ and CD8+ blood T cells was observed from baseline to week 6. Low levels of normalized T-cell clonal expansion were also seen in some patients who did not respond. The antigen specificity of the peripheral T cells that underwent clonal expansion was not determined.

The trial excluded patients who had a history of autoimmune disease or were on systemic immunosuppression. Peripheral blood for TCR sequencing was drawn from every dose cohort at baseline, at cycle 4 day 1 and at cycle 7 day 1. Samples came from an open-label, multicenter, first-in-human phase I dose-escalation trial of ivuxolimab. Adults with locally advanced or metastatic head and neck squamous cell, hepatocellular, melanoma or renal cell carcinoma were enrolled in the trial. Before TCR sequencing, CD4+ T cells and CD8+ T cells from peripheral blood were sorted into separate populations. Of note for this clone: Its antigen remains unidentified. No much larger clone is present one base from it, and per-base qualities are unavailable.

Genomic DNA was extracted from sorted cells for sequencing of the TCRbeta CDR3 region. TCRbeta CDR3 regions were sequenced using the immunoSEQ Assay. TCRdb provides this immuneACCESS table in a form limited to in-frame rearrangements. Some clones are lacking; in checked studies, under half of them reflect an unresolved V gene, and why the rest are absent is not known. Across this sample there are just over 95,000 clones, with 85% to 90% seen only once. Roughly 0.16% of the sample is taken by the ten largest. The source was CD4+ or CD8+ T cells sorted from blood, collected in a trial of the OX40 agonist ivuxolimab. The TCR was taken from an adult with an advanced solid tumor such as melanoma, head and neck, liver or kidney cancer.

CDR3 reads: CASGAGGAPGELFF. The DNA sequence is as follows: TGTGCCAGCGGGGCAGGGGGCGCCCCCGGGGAGCTGTTTTTT. The sequence joins TRBV6-6 to TRBJ2-2, with TRBD1 identical over 8 junction bases. The germline V gene (reference sequence) specifies MNHNY as CDR1 and SVGAGI as CDR2. The cysteine opens and the phenylalanine closes a CDR3 of 14 amino acids. Just CDR3 DNA is preserved here, 42 bases in frame from base 1. Unmatched junction bases come to 8, with V trimmed by 8 bases and J by 6 bases.